This TCR beta chain was documented in a study of T cells in Graves' hyperthyroidism and ophthalmopathy. Broader study findings: With a median lead of roughly 6.8 months before onset, the model predicted ophthalmopathy. Clonotypes that were expanded in thyroid above 0.001 mostly appeared in blood too.

With regard to this clonotype: Antigen specificity is unknown.

What was amplified from RNA transcripts were TCR beta CDR3 regions. RT-PCR in the first round (using the HTBI primer set) targeted the TCR CDR3. TCRdb re-derived calls from the multiplex PCR reads in MiXCR, one entry per CDR3 protein. The sample has a few hundred thousand distinct CDR3 sequences; 14% are singletons. Trimming stripped 3 bases from V and 1 base from J, with 22 bases between. In germline, CDR1 is DFQATT, CDR2 SNEGSKA (reference sequence). This CDR3 region has 18 residues. Uncontrolled infection, other autoimmune disease, pregnancy or lactation led to exclusion. The V call is TRBV20-1, the J call TRBJ1-3; D remains ambiguous. The sequencing sample was made of blood. The receptor was derived from a woman younger than 45 with Graves' ophthalmopathy. CDR3 in amino acids: CSASDPRAGVISGNTIYF. CDR3 DNA sequence: TGCAGTGCTAGTGACCCGAGGGCGGGAGTGATATCTGGAAACACCATATATTTT.